This T cell receptor beta chain appears in the sequencing data of a study of neurological immune-mediated disorders. Study overall: There were some 35 multiple sclerosis patients; approximately 31 were relapsing-remitting and 3 were secondary progressive. The study, taken as a whole, reports: HTLV-1-associated myelopathy ranked highest for TCR clonal expansion and multiple sclerosis lowest, beneath healthy controls.

The unsorted libraries were prepared from 2 million PBMCs (stored at -80 C). TCRdb reanalysed the 5' RACE reads using MiXCR and keeps one entry per CDR3 protein. In the table there are 70,000 or so distinct CDR3 sequences, around 5.5% of which are singletons. There are 16 residues in the CDR3. Between the trimmed V and J ends, which lost 0 bases and 0 bases, there was a span of 11 bases. The germline gives CDR1 SGHRS, CDR2 YFSETQ. At least ten counts were recorded for this clonotype. Its target is not known. The source material was PBMCs. The origin of this receptor is a woman aged 25 to 45 with multiple sclerosis. This chain connects TRBV5-1 to TRBJ2-3; tentative D call: TRBD2 (5 bases). In DNA form, the CDR3 reads TGCGCCAGCAGCTTGGTCCCGGGGTCTAGCACAGATACGCAGTATTTT. Translated, it gives CASSLVPGSSTDTQYF.